This T cell receptor (beta chain) is from a study of T cell changes during pregnancy in multiple sclerosis. Looked up from germline, CDR1 is SGHRS and CDR2 is YFSETQ. Trimming left V 1 base short and J 1 base short, with 11 bases between. The CDR3 spans 16 residues. Method: immunoSEQ multiplex PCR; TCRdb's copy keeps in-frame clones and lacks some. The sample records under 110,000 clones, about 91% being singletons. This clonotype originated in a female donor with multiple sclerosis, enrolled in a pregnancy study. Sample: peripheral blood, taken in the second trimester of pregnancy. The chain employs TRBV5-1 and TRBJ2-2; D not certain. The CDR3 DNA reads as TGCGCCAGCAGCTTGAGGTTATCAGGGAACACCGGGGAGCTGTTTTTT. It translates to CASSLRLSGNTGELFF.